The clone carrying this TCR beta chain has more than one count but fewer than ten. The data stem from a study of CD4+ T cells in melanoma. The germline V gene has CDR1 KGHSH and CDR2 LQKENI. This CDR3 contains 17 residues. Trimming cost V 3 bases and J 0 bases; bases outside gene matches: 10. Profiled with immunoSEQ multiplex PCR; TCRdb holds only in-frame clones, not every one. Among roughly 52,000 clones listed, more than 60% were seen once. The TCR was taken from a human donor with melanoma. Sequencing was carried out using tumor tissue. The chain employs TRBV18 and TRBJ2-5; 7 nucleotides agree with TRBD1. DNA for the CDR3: TGTGCCAGCTCACCTTCTGTGTTACAGGGGCACCAAGAGACCCAGTACTTC. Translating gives CASSPSVLQGHQETQYF.